These 11 T cell receptor beta chains came from one sample sequenced in a study of cytomegalovirus exposure and HLA in healthy donors. It was with 60 Vbeta and 13 Jbeta primers that the PCR ran. Clones were sequenced by immunoSEQ multiplex PCR, and TCRdb holds only the in-frame ones, with some missing. The table lists 120,000 or so clones, roughly 80% of them singletons, with approximately 1.2% in the top ten. Sequenced material: PBMCs. All receptors come from a woman younger than 45 in good health and CMV-seronegative.

The genes are TRBV6-5 and TRBJ2-7; D gene uncertain. The germline V and J ends were trimmed by 4 bases and 4 bases, with 11 bases remaining between them. The CDR3 loop spans 13 amino acids. The germline V gene encodes CDR1 MNHEY and CDR2 SVGAGI. CDR3 sequence: CASSSNVAYEQYF. The CDR3 bases are TGTGCCAGCAGTTCTAACGTTGCTTACGAGCAGTACTTC.

The rearrangement uses TRBV28 and TRBJ2-1, with 9 nucleotides matching TRBD1. Germline trimming cut 2 bases from V and 4 bases from J; bases unmatched to any gene: 6. The CDR3 extends over 16 amino acids. Germline V gene lookup returns CDR1 MDHEN and CDR2 SYDVKM. In DNA form, the CDR3 reads TGTGCCAGCAGTTTAACCGACAGGGGGATATACAATGAGCAGTTCTTC. As protein: CASSLTDRGIYNEQFF. The full variable domain, its missing parts supplied by reference TRBV28 and TRBJ2-1, is DVKVTQSSRYLVKRTGEKVFLECVQDMDHENMFWYRQDPGLGLRLIYFSYDVKMKEKGDIPEGYSVSREKKERFSLILESASTNQTSMYLCASSLTDRGIYNEQFFGPGTRLTVL.

The V gene is TRBV28, the J gene TRBJ1-4; D ambiguous. The CDR3 runs to 11 residues. Germline CDR1 reads MDHEN; CDR2 reads SYDVKM. Trimming cost V 7 bases and J 5 bases, with 5 bases left between them. The CDR3 spells CASTLNEKLFF. The DNA for the CDR3 is TGTGCCAGCACCCTAAATGAAAAACTGTTTTTT.

The rearrangement uses TRBV7-2 and TRBJ1-1; 9 positions match TRBD1. V shed 4 bases and J 4 bases; nucleotides not matched to a gene: 4. The CDR3 is made up of 14 amino acids. Germline CDR1 reads SGHTA; CDR2 reads FQGNSA. CDR3 DNA: TGTGCCAGCAGCTCGACAGGGGGGCTCACTGAAGCTTTCTTT. The encoded protein is CASSSTGGLTEAFF.

The gene calls are TRBV4-1 and TRBJ2-6, with TRBD1 matching 11 bases. V shed 2 bases and J 3 bases; nucleotides not matched to a gene: 6. This CDR3 spans 18 amino acids. Germline V gives CDR1 MGHRA, CDR2 YSYEKL. The CDR3 loop is CASSQRTGGADGANVLTF. The CDR3 nucleotides are TGCGCCAGCAGCCAACGGACAGGGGGCGCGGATGGGGCCAACGTCCTGACTTTC.

The chain joins TRBV29-1 to TRBJ1-2; perhaps TRBD1 as D (5 bases). CDR1 and CDR2 (germline): SQVTM, ANQGSEA. The germline V and J ends were trimmed by 1 base and 1 base, with 10 bases remaining between them. CDR3 length: 14 amino acids. CDR3 sequence: CSVEGRGVNYGYTF. DNA of the CDR3: TGCAGCGTTGAAGGGCGGGGGGTTAACTATGGCTACACCTTC.

The rearrangement links TRBV7-2 to TRBJ2-3; 8 bases map to TRBD2. CDR3 length: 18 amino acids. Germline assignment: CDR1 SGHTA and CDR2 FQGNSA. V shed 0 bases and J 0 bases; nucleotides not matched to a gene: 8. The CDR3 is CASSLAFLIAGSTDTQYF. CDR3 nucleotides: TGTGCCAGCAGCTTAGCGTTCTTGATAGCGGGGAGCACAGATACGCAGTATTTT.

The chain combines TRBV7-6 with TRBJ2-5, with unresolved D. Germline values: CDR1 SGHVS, CDR2 FNYEAQ. Trimming took off 5 bases at V and 2 bases at J, with 24 bases between the two ends. The CDR3 extends over 18 amino acids. The CDR3 region is CASSQPPVSPATQETQYF. In nucleotides, the CDR3 is TGTGCCAGCAGCCAACCCCCCGTCTCCCCCGCTACTCAAGAGACCCAGTACTTC.

The rearrangement uses TRBV27 and TRBJ1-6; 10 positions match TRBD1. The germline CDR1 and CDR2 sequences are MNHEY and SMNVEV (reference sequence). The J segment lost 10 bases and the V segment lost 6 bases, leaving 6 bases of the junction unmatched. The CDR3 length is 14 residues. The CDR3 DNA sequence: TGTGCCAGCAGCACGACAGGGGGCTTATCACCCCTCCACTTT. Its protein product is CASSTTGGLSPLHF.

The rearrangement joins TRBV30 to TRBJ1-2; D is perhaps TRBD1 (5 bases). CDR1 is GTSNPN and CDR2 is SVGIG in the germline V gene (reference sequence). The CDR3 sequence is 14 residues long. Trimming pared 3 bases from V and 1 base from J, leaving 12 bases between. The CDR3 here is CAWRLETVNYGYTF. CDR3 nucleotide sequence: TGTGCCTGGAGACTCGAGACAGTTAACTATGGCTACACCTTC.

This chain uses TRBV27 with TRBJ1-4; D gene uncertain. Deletions cut 8 bases from V and 7 bases from J, with 11 bases between. Germline assignment: CDR1 MNHEY and CDR2 SMNVEV (reference sequence). This CDR3 spans 12 amino acids. The CDR3 loop reads CASGSGFEKLFF. The DNA of the CDR3 is TGTGCCAGCGGATCGGGGTTTGAAAAACTGTTTTTT.